These 27 T cell receptor beta chains originate from one sample sequenced in a study of T cell responses to AZD1222 COVID-19 vaccine. Assay used: immunoSEQ multiplex PCR; TCRdb lists only in-frame clones, some missing. The sample shows over 110,000 clones, roughly 93% of them seen only once. Material: peripheral blood, obtained 28 days after the second AZD1222 dose. These receptors were collected from an adult who received the AZD1222 COVID-19 vaccine.

The genes are TRBV11-2 and TRBJ1-1; TRBD1 aligns across 7 bases. V was clipped by 2 bases and J by 4 bases; unmatched bases: 16. The CDR3 consists of 18 residues. Germline V gives CDR1 SGHAT, CDR2 FQNNGV. The CDR3 coding sequence is TGTGCCAGCAGCTTATTAACCTACAGGGGCGCCTTCCTCACTGAAGCTTTCTTT. This sequence encodes CASSLLTYRGAFLTEAFF.

Here the CDR3 reads CASTTGASGNTIYF. The CDR3 region has the DNA TGTGCCAGCACCACAGGGGCCTCTGGAAACACCATATATTTT. V and J are TRBV28 and TRBJ1-3; 7 nucleotides match TRBD1. The J segment lost 0 bases and the V segment lost 7 bases, leaving 3 bases of the junction unmatched. The CDR3 runs 14 residues. Germline lookup yields CDR1 MDHEN and CDR2 SYDVKM.

V and J are TRBV7-2 and TRBJ1-4; TRBD1 agrees at 9 bases. V shed 3 bases, J shed 7 bases, and the junction held 3 bases outside the gene matches. This CDR3 has 14 residues. Germline V gene data show CDR1 as SGHTA and CDR2 as FQGNSA. The CDR3 DNA reads TGTGCCAGCAGCTTGGACAGGGGAACTGAAAAACTGTTTTTT. Its protein is CASSLDRGTEKLFF.

The V call is TRBV7-9, the J call TRBJ1-2; D perhaps matches TRBD1 (5 bases). Germline V gives CDR1 SEHNR, CDR2 FQNEAQ (reference sequence). The CDR3 runs to 14 residues. V was shortened by 0 bases and J by 4 bases, with 9 bases between the two germline ends. The CDR3 protein is CASSLATGVYGYTF. CDR3 sequence (DNA): TGTGCCAGCAGCTTAGCCACGGGGGTCTATGGCTACACCTTC.

The chain recombines TRBV6-6 with TRBJ2-2; TRBD2 is a possible D gene (6 bases). Per the germline V gene, CDR1 is MNHNY and CDR2 is SVGAGI (reference sequence). Between the trimmed V and J ends, which lost 10 bases and 5 bases, there was a span of 11 bases. This CDR3 has 12 residues. The CDR3 coding sequence is TGTGCCACCCTTGGGGGGACCGGGGAGCTGTTTTTT. Its protein is CATLGGTGELFF.

The chain carries TRBV29-1 and TRBJ1-1; TRBD1 is a possible D gene (6 bases). The CDR3 sequence is 15 residues long. In germline, CDR1 is SQVTM, CDR2 ANQGSEA. V was pared by 4 bases and J by 3 bases, with 18 bases between. The CDR3 DNA sequence: TGCAGCGTTGCTACGGCAGGGGTATCGGACACTGAAGCTTTCTTT. Translating it yields CSVATAGVSDTEAFF.

The chain uses TRBV7-2 and TRBJ1-4; D is unclear. CDR1 is SGHTA and CDR2 is FQGNSA in the germline V gene. Trimming pared 4 bases from V and 7 bases from J, leaving 7 bases between. The CDR3 loop spans 12 amino acids. In DNA, the CDR3 is TGTGCCAGCAGCTCATACAGTGAAAAACTGTTTTTT. It is translated as CASSSYSEKLFF.

On this clone itself: Other nucleotide sequences from this sample produce the same CDR3. V is TRBV11-2 and J is TRBJ2-3; D gene ambiguous. The CDR3 runs to 14 residues. V lost 0 bases and J 4 bases, leaving 8 bases between the germline ends. Germline loops: CDR1 SGHAT, CDR2 FQNNGV. CDR3 DNA: TGTGCCAGCAGCTTAGAGCCCGGACCAGATACGCAGTATTTT. Protein: CASSLEPGPDTQYF.

The rearrangement uses TRBV13 and TRBJ1-1, with a tentative D call TRBD1 (6 bases). Germline V gene sequence: CDR1 PRHDT, CDR2 FYEKMQ (reference sequence). This CDR3 region has 15 residues. The germline V and J ends were trimmed by 5 bases and 1 base, with 14 bases remaining between them. The CDR3 region is CASSPLGQPNTEAFF. In DNA form, the CDR3 reads TGTGCCAGCAGCCCGCTCGGACAGCCGAACACTGAAGCTTTCTTT.

The chain has TRBV25-1 and TRBJ2-2, with D unclear. CDR1 and CDR2 from the germline V gene are MGHDK and SYGVNS. The CDR3 has 12 residues. Trimming took off 1 base at V and 8 bases at J, with 5 bases between the two ends. This chain's CDR3 is CASSEWGGELFF. CDR3 sequence (DNA): TGTGCCAGCAGTGAATGGGGTGGGGAGCTGTTTTTT. Using reference TRBV25-1 and TRBJ2-2 for the parts outside the CDR3, the full variable domain is EADIYQTPRYLVIGTGKKITLECSQTMGHDKMYWYQQDPGMELHLIHYSYGVNSTEKGDLSSESTVSRIRTEHFPLTLESARPSHTSQYLCASSEWGGELFFGEGSRLTVL.

J is TRBJ2-1 and V is TRBV5-1; D not resolved. Per germline, CDR1 SGHRS and CDR2 YFSETQ. The V gene lost 4 bases and the J gene lost 10 bases, with 9 bases spanning the gap. CDR3 size: 11 residues. CDR3 in DNA: TGCGCCAGCAGCAAGGTCGGGGAGCAGTTCTTC. Amino acid sequence: CASSKVGEQFF.

V is TRBV30 and J is TRBJ1-4; D is perhaps TRBD1 (6 bases). V shed 5 bases and J shed 0 bases, with 16 bases lying between them. Germline assignment: CDR1 GTSNPN and CDR2 SVGIG (reference sequence). The CDR3 loop spans 16 amino acids. The CDR3, as DNA: TGTGCCTGGGGACAGACCTTACCCGCAACTAATGAAAAACTGTTTTTT. Translation: CAWGQTLPATNEKLFF.

The rearrangement links TRBV4-1 to TRBJ1-1; the match to TRBD1 covers 7 bases. The CDR3 totals 14 residues. V lost 3 bases and J lost 0; bases outside the gene matches: 1. Germline loops: CDR1 MGHRA, CDR2 YSYEKL. The CDR3 DNA is TGCGCCAGCAGCCACGGACAGGTGAACACTGAAGCTTTCTTT. It specifies CASSHGQVNTEAFF.

The chain couples TRBV5-4 to TRBJ2-3, with D maybe TRBD2 (6 bases). The CDR3 is 15 amino acids. V gave up 2 bases and J gave up 0 bases, with 10 bases separating them. Germline V gene sequence: CDR1 SGHNT, CDR2 YYREEE (reference sequence). CDR3 in DNA: TGTGCCAGCAGCTTTAGGCGGGACAGCACAGATACGCAGTATTTT. Translation gives CASSFRRDSTDTQYF.

This chain uses TRBV5-6 with TRBJ2-1; 10 bases line up with TRBD1. The CDR3 extends over 17 amino acids. CDR1 is SGHDT and CDR2 is YYEEEE in the germline V gene. The V and J ends lost 2 bases and 7 bases, in that order; junction bases with no gene match: 12. CDR3 protein: CASSFSGTGALGNEQFF. DNA of the CDR3: TGTGCCAGCAGCTTTTCCGGGACAGGGGCTTTGGGGAATGAGCAGTTCTTC.

The chain links TRBV9 to TRBJ2-3, with 10 nucleotides matching TRBD2. Losses at the gene ends were 4 bases for V and 2 bases for J; bases not matched to a gene: 10. CDR1 is SGDLS and CDR2 is YYNGEE in the germline V gene. The CDR3 covers 17 residues. The DNA of the CDR3 is TGTGCCAGCAGCCCCAGCGGTAGCGGGGGGACCACAGATACGCAGTATTTT. It encodes CASSPSGSGGTTDTQYF.

The CDR3 reads CASSQRGEQYF. In nucleotides, the CDR3 is TGTGCCAGCAGCCAACGGGGGGAGCAGTACTTC. This chain links TRBV7-9 with TRBJ2-7; possible D gene TRBD2, 6 bases. Trimming removed 5 bases at V and 7 bases at J, with 9 bases between. The CDR3 loop spans 11 amino acids. The germline CDR1 and CDR2 sequences are SEHNR and FQNEAQ (reference sequence).

The chain links TRBV3-1 (or the pseudogene TRBV3-2) to TRBJ1-3; D is uncertain. The CDR3 is 16 amino acids. Germline CDR1 LGHDT, CDR2 YNNKEL (reference sequence). Deletions cut 2 bases from V and 3 bases from J, with 14 bases between. CDR3 DNA sequence: TGTGCCAGCAGCCAATTACGAGGCCGAATTGGAAACACCATATATTTT. Encoded protein: CASSQLRGRIGNTIYF.

CDR3 DNA: TGTGCCAGCAGCCAAGAAGGGGTCCCAGATACGCAGTATTTT. Translation: CASSQEGVPDTQYF. The rearrangement joins TRBV4-2 to TRBJ2-3; a weak D match, TRBD1 (5 bases). The germline V and J ends were trimmed by 0 bases and 4 bases, with 8 bases remaining between them. This CDR3 is built from 14 residues. Germline CDR1 is LGHNA and CDR2 is YNFKEQ.

V and J are TRBV25-1 and TRBJ1-4, with TRBD1 matching over 7 bases. This CDR3 comprises 13 residues. Germline V gene lookup returns CDR1 MGHDK and CDR2 SYGVNS. Germline trimming cut 10 bases from V and 8 bases from J; bases unmatched to any gene: 10. The CDR3 region is CATYPGGGEKLFF. CDR3 coding DNA: TGTGCCACCTACCCAGGGGGAGGCGAAAAACTGTTTTTT. The complete variable domain, with remaining parts taken from reference TRBV25-1 and TRBJ1-4, reads EADIYQTPRYLVIGTGKKITLECSQTMGHDKMYWYQQDPGMELHLIHYSYGVNSTEKGDLSSESTVSRIRTEHFPLTLESARPSHTSQYLCATYPGGGEKLFFGSGTQLSVL.

V gene TRBV6-5 combines with J gene TRBJ2-5; weak D call: TRBD1 (6 bases). The CDR3 has 13 amino acids. The germline gives CDR1 MNHEY, CDR2 SVGAGI. Trimming removed 5 bases from V and 11 bases from J, with 18 bases in between. CDR3 bases: TGTGCCAGCAGTCTATCCCCAGGACAGATTCAGTACTTC. It translates to CASSLSPGQIQYF.

This clone was detected only once. The chain joins TRBV5-4 to TRBJ2-1; D is perhaps TRBD2 (7 bases). Trimming cost V 3 bases and J 5 bases, with 27 bases left between them. The CDR3 extends over 19 amino acids. CDR1 SGHNT and CDR2 YYREEE come from the germline V gene (reference sequence). CDR3 in amino acids: CASSSGGGNYIGADNEQFF. CDR3 bases: TGTGCCAGCAGCTCGGGGGGCGGGAACTACATCGGGGCAGACAATGAGCAGTTCTTC.

The CDR3 DNA reads TGTGCCAGCAGTCAAACAGGGCCCGACACTGAAGCTTTCTTT. It encodes CASSQTGPDTEAFF. The rearrangement links TRBV5-4 to TRBJ1-1; possibly TRBD1 for D (6 bases). The CDR3 runs to 14 residues. V was shortened by 5 bases and J by 3 bases, with 14 bases between the two germline ends. The germline gives CDR1 SGHNT, CDR2 YYREEE (reference sequence).

The CDR3 here is CASSGPGTNEKLFF. The CDR3 bases are TGTGCCAGCAGCGGACCGGGCACTAATGAAAAACTGTTTTTT. The chain is built from TRBV7-2 and TRBJ1-4; D is ambiguous. Germline lookup yields CDR1 SGHTA and CDR2 FQGNSA. V dropped 5 bases and J dropped 2 bases, with 9 bases sitting between them. The CDR3 spans 14 residues.

The rearrangement uses TRBV29-1 and TRBJ1-2; D not certain. The ends were cut back, 3 bases at V and 4 bases at J, with 12 bases in the middle. This CDR3 region has 13 residues. Per germline, CDR1 SQVTM and CDR2 ANQGSEA. CDR3 nucleotides: TGCAGCGTTGACAAGAGAGCTCCCTATGGCTACACCTTC. Its protein is CSVDKRAPYGYTF.

The chain recombines TRBV5-4 with TRBJ1-6, with 7 nucleotides matching TRBD1. Looked up from germline, CDR1 is SGHNT and CDR2 is YYREEE (reference sequence). The trim removed 1 base at V and 7 bases at J, leaving 11 bases unmatched. The CDR3 extends over 17 amino acids. The CDR3 coding sequence is TGTGCCAGCAGCTTGTACCCTCAGGGGGAGAGAAATTCACCCCTCCACTTT. This translates into CASSLYPQGERNSPLHF.

The rearrangement links TRBV10-3 to TRBJ2-4; D possibly corresponds to TRBD2 (5 bases). V lost 4 bases and J lost 8, with 15 bases in between. CDR1 is ENHRY and CDR2 is SYGVKD in the germline V gene. There are 14 residues in the CDR3. CDR3 DNA sequence: TGTGCCATCAGTGCCGGGCCCCCGGGATACATTCAGTACTTC. Translated: CAISAGPPGYIQYF.